A selection of T cell receptor beta chains follows, all from one sample in a study of blood T cell repertoires in COVID-19. Data came from immunoSEQ multiplex PCR; TCRdb stores just in-frame clones and leaves some out. The sample lists about 180,000 clones, approximately 85% occurring once. Source material: PBMCs or T cells enriched from blood (not recorded which). These receptors all come from a woman between 25 and 40 years old who had recovered from COVID-19. CDR3s include the opening cysteine and the closing phenylalanine or tryptophan. The D gene is left open where the match is weak. Clone size appears in some rows only: once, few, many, or a class for an expanded clone.

V	J	D	size	DNA	CDR3
TRBV9	TRBJ1-1	.	.	TGTGCCAGCAGCGGAAACCAGGGGAGAGAAGCTTTCTTT	CASSGNQGREAFF
TRBV5-4	TRBJ1-1	TRBD1	.	TGTGCCAGCAGCTTGGCTGAGACAGGGGGGAACACTGAAGCTTTCTTT	CASSLAETGGNTEAFF
TRBV19	TRBJ2-3	.	.	TGTGCCAGTAGTATGGTAACGGATTTAGGCGACGGGGGAGATACGCAGTATTTT	CASSMVTDLGDGGDTQYF
TRBV7-2	TRBJ2-3	.	.	TGTGCCAGCAGCTTTGGACTTGCAGATACGCAGTATTTT	CASSFGLADTQYF
TRBV12-3/TRBV12-4	TRBJ2-2	.	.	TGTGCCAGCGTAGAGGTGGGCACCGGGGAGCTGTTTTTT	CASVEVGTGELFF
TRBV25-1	TRBJ2-7	.	.	TGTGCCAGCAGCCGGGACTTACCCTACTCGAGCTCCTACGAGCAGTACTTC	CASSRDLPYSSSYEQYF
TRBV3-1/TRBV3-2	TRBJ2-5	.	once	TGTGCCAGCAGTATTAGCGGCCAAGAGACCCAGTACTTC	CASSISGQETQYF
TRBV7-9	TRBJ2-3	TRBD2	once	TGTGCCAGCAGCTTGGGCGGGAGGATGGCAGATACGCAGTATTTT	CASSLGGRMADTQYF
TRBV2	TRBJ2-2	TRBD1	.	TGTGCCAGCAGTCTGGGACAGGGTTCCGGGGAGCTGTTTTTT	CASSLGQGSGELFF
TRBV28	TRBJ1-5	.	.	TGTGCCAGCTGCAGTAAAAATCAGCCCCAGCATTTT	CASCSKNQPQHF
TRBV24-1	TRBJ2-1	TRBD1	.	TGTGCCACCAGTGATTCCAGGGGGAATGAGCAGTTCTTC	CATSDSRGNEQFF
TRBV15	TRBJ2-5	.	few	TGTGCCACCAGCCTTCGAGAGACCCAGTACTTC	CATSLRETQYF
TRBV28	TRBJ2-7	.	.	TGTGCCAGCAGTTTCCCTATCTACGAGCAGTACTTC	CASSFPIYEQYF
TRBV5-1	TRBJ2-5	.	.	TGCGCCAGCAGCTTGGGCGCAGGGGTCCCCCTCCAAGAGACCCAGTACTTC	CASSLGAGVPLQETQYF
TRBV5-6	TRBJ2-7	TRBD2	.	TGTGCCAGCAGCTGGGGACTAGCGGGAGTTCTCCACGAGCAGTACTTC	CASSWGLAGVLHEQYF
TRBV24-1	TRBJ2-7	TRBD1	.	TGTGCCACCAGTGATTTGAACTCAGGGGGCGTTTACGAGCAGTACTTC	CATSDLNSGGVYEQYF
TRBV11-3	TRBJ1-1	.	.	TGTGCCAGCAGCTTAGCCGGGGGTTCTGAAGCTTTCTTT	CASSLAGGSEAFF
TRBV10-3	TRBJ2-1	TRBD2	many	TGTGCCATCAGTGAGTCCAGCGGGAGTTATGATGAGCAGTTCTTC	CAISESSGSYDEQFF
TRBV7-9	TRBJ2-1	TRBD2	.	TGTGCCAGCAGCCTGGGGCGGGAGGGAACCTACAATGAGCAGTTCTTC	CASSLGREGTYNEQFF
TRBV10-3	TRBJ2-7	.	.	TGTGCCAGCGGAAAACCCCGCTACGAGCAGTACTTC	CASGKPRYEQYF
TRBV16	TRBJ1-5	TRBD1	.	TGTGCCAGCAGCCCCGACAGGGTCAATCAGCCCCAGCATTTT	CASSPDRVNQPQHF
TRBV18	TRBJ2-7	TRBD1	.	TGTGCCAGCTCACAGGGGGCTCAGGGGGCCTACGAGCAGTACTTC	CASSQGAQGAYEQYF
TRBV28	TRBJ2-7	.	.	TGTGCCAGCAGGCGGACACACGATTCCTACGAGCAGTACTTC	CASRRTHDSYEQYF
TRBV19	TRBJ2-1	TRBD1	once	TGTGCCAGTAGTAGAGCCACAGGGGGCAGTGAGCAGTTCTTC	CASSRATGGSEQFF
TRBV19	TRBJ1-1	.	.	TGTGCCAGTAGTATACTGGCGGGGGCTGAAGCTTTCTTT	CASSILAGAEAFF
TRBV20-1	TRBJ2-1	.	.	TGCAGTGCTAGCGAGGGCGATGAGCAGTTCTTC	CSASEGDEQFF
TRBV27	TRBJ2-7	TRBD1	.	TGTGCCAGCAGTACCTTGTTACAGGGGATTTACGAGCAGTACTTC	CASSTLLQGIYEQYF
TRBV7-9	TRBJ2-3	TRBD2	.	TGTGCCAGCAGCCCCGACCCCAGCGGGGACACAGATACGCAGTATTTT	CASSPDPSGDTDTQYF
TRBV5-4	TRBJ2-7	.	.	TGTGCCAGCAGCTTCGACACCAGATACGAGCAGTACTTC	CASSFDTRYEQYF
TRBV5-1	TRBJ2-3	.	.	TGCGCCAGCAGCTTAGCCTACACAGATACGCAGTATTTT	CASSLAYTDTQYF
TRBV2	TRBJ2-5	.	.	TGTGCCAGCACCACTTCGGGGGAGACCCAGTACTTC	CASTTSGETQYF
TRBV30	TRBJ2-3	.	.	TGTGCCTGGAGTAGGAGGGCCGGGTCCTTGACAGATACGCAGTATTTT	CAWSRRAGSLTDTQYF
TRBV28	TRBJ1-1	.	once	TGTGCCAGCAGTCCCACAACCGGGTCGAACACTGAAGCTTTCTTT	CASSPTTGSNTEAFF
TRBV28	TRBJ2-5	TRBD2	.	TGTGCCAGCAGTTTATGGGCTAGCGGGAGTAAAGAGACCCAGTACTTC	CASSLWASGSKETQYF
TRBV28	TRBJ1-2	.	.	TGTGCCAGCAGTCCTACCACAATCAACAGGGTAATTTCCTATGGCTACACCTTC	CASSPTTINRVISYGYTF
TRBV29-1	TRBJ2-7	TRBD2	.	TGCAGCGTCGGGGTTACTAGCGGGAGGGCCCCCGCCTACGAGCAGTACTTC	CSVGVTSGRAPAYEQYF
TRBV11-3	TRBJ2-7	TRBD1	.	TGTGCCAGCAGCACGTACAGGGGAGCCTACGAGCAGTACTTC	CASSTYRGAYEQYF
TRBV5-6	TRBJ2-3	.	.	TGTGCCAGCAGCAAGGAGTCCGGCGGGGGCACAGATACGCAGTATTTT	CASSKESGGGTDTQYF
TRBV6-5	TRBJ1-2	TRBD1	many	TGTGCCAGCAGTTGGGACAGCAACTATGGCTACACCTTC	CASSWDSNYGYTF
TRBV19	TRBJ1-2	.	few	TGTGCCAGTAGTATAAGGACAGACTATGGCTACACCTTC	CASSIRTDYGYTF
TRBV19	TRBJ2-2	.	.	TGTGCCAGTAGTACCACTACTACCGGGGAGCTGTTTTTT	CASSTTTTGELFF
TRBV6-2/TRBV6-3	TRBJ1-6	.	.	TGTGCCAGCAGCCTTCCTGTGGGGGGAGATTCACCCCTCCACTTT	CASSLPVGGDSPLHF
TRBV27	TRBJ2-1	.	.	TGTGCCAGCAGTATAGGGGGAGAAGACAATGAGCAGTTCTTC	CASSIGGEDNEQFF
TRBV19	TRBJ2-2	TRBD2	.	TGTGCCAGTAGTATAGTGAAGACAGCGGGAGTAAGAACCGGGGAGCTGTTTTTT	CASSIVKTAGVRTGELFF
TRBV5-1	TRBJ1-2	.	.	TGCGCCAGCAGCTTGACAGGGATTTCTGGCTACACCTTC	CASSLTGISGYTF
TRBV25-1	TRBJ1-2	.	.	TGTGCCAGCAGTAGCCCGGAGAGTGGCTACACCTTC	CASSSPESGYTF
TRBV5-1	TRBJ2-2	TRBD1	once	TGCGCCAGCTCTGGCCTCGGACAGGGCCCCGCGAACACCGGGGAGCTGTTTTTT	CASSGLGQGPANTGELFF
TRBV29-1	TRBJ1-5	.	.	TGCAGCGTTGCGGAGAGCAGCAATCAGCCCCAGCATTTT	CSVAESSNQPQHF
TRBV5-1	TRBJ2-7	TRBD2	.	TGCGCCAGCAGCTTAGAGCGGGGTTACTACGAGCAGTACTTC	CASSLERGYYEQYF
TRBV4-2	TRBJ2-7	.	few	TGTGCCAGCAGCCACCCACAGACCTACGAGCAGTACTTC	CASSHPQTYEQYF
TRBV28	TRBJ2-2	.	once	TGTGCCAGCATAGGGGGGGCGAACACCGGGGAGCTGTTTTTT	CASIGGANTGELFF
TRBV29-1	TRBJ2-2	TRBD2	.	TGCAGCGTTGGTGGGAGGGCGAACACCGGGGAGCTGTTTTTT	CSVGGRANTGELFF